This T cell receptor (beta chain) was retrieved from a study of T-cell memory formation after mild COVID-19. This clonotype came up a few times. TCRdb analysed the 5' RACE reads with MiXCR anew, one entry per CDR3 protein. The sample has just under 550,000 distinct CDR3 sequences; approximately 20% are singletons. V was clipped by 11 bases and J by 0 bases, with 10 bases between them. Germline loops: CDR1 ENHRY, CDR2 SYGVKD. This CDR3 comprises 13 residues. This receptor was obtained from an adult woman who had mild COVID-19 (a few samples of this study predate the infection). Cell type and time point are not known. The chain links TRBV10-3 to TRBJ2-2; D is possibly TRBD1 (6 bases). The sequenced sample consisted of PBMCs or a T cell subset sorted from them (not recorded which). This CDR3 is CAGGTANTGELFF. The DNA for the CDR3 is TGTGCCGGGGGCACAGCGAACACCGGGGAGCTGTTTTTT.